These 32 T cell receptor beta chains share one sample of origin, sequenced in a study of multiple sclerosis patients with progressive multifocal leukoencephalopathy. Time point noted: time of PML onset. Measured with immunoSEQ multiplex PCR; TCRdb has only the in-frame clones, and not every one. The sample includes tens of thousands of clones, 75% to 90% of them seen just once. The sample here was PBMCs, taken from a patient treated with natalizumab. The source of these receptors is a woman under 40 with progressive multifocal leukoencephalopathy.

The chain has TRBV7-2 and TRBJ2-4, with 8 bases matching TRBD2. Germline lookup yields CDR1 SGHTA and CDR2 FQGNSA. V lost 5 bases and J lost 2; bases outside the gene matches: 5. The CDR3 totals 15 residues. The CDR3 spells CASSQKRGTKNIQYF. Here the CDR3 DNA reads TGTGCCAGCAGCCAAAAGCGGGGGACCAAAAACATTCAGTACTTC.

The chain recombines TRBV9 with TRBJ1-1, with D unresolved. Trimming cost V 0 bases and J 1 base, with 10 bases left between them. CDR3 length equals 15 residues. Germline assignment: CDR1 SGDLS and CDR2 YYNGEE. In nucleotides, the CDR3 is TGTGCCAGCAGCGTAGGTCCAACCAGGAACACTGAAGCTTTCTTT. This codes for CASSVGPTRNTEAFF.

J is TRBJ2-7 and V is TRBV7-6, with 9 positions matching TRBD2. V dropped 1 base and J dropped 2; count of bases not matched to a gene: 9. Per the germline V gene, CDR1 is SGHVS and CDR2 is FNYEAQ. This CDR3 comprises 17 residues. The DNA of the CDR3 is TGTGCCAGCAGCTTAGGAGGGAGGGTAGCGGGAGCCTACGAGCAGTACTTC. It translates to CASSLGGRVAGAYEQYF.

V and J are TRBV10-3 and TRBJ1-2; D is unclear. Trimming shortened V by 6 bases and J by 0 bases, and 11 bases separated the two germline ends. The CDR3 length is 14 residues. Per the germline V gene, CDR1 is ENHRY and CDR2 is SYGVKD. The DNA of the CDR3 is TGTGCCATCAGCCAGGCCCGAGCTAACTATGGCTACACCTTC. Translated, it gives CAISQARANYGYTF.

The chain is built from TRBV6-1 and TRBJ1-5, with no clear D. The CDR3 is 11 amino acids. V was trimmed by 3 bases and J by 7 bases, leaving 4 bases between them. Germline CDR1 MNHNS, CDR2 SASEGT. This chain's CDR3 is CASSEGQPQHF. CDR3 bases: TGTGCCAGCAGTGAGGGGCAGCCCCAGCATTTT.

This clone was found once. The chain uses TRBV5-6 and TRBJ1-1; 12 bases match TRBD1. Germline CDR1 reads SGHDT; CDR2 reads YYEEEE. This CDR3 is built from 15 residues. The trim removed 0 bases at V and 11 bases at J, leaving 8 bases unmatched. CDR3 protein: CASSLVPGQGALAFF. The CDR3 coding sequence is TGTGCCAGCAGCTTGGTCCCGGGACAGGGGGCTCTGGCTTTCTTT.

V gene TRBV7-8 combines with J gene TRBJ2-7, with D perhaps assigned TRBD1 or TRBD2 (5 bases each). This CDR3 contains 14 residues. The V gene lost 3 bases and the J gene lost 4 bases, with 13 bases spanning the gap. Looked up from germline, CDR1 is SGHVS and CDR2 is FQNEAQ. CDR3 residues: CASSFSEGSYEQYF. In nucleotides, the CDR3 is TGTGCCAGCAGCTTTTCAGAGGGGAGTTACGAGCAGTACTTC. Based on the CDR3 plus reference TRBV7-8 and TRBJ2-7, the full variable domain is GAGVSQSPRYKVAKRGQDVALRCDPISGHVSLFWYQQALGQGPEFLTYFQNEAQLDKSGLPSDRFFAERPEGSVSTLKIQRTQQEDSAVYLCASSFSEGSYEQYFGPGTRLTVT.

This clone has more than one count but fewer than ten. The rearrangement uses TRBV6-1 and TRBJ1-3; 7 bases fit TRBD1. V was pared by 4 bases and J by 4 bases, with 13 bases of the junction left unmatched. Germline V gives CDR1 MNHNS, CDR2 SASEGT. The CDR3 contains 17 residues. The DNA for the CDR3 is TGTGCCAGCAGTGTAGCCCCCAGGGGGTTGGGGGGAAACACCATATATTTT. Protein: CASSVAPRGLGGNTIYF.

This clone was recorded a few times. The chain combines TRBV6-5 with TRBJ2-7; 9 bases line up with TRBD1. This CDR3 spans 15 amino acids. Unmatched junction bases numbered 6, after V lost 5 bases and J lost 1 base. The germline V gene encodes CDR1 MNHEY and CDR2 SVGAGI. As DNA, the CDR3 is TGTGCCAGCAGTCGCCCGGGACAGGGATCCTACGAGCAGTACTTC. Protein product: CASSRPGQGSYEQYF.

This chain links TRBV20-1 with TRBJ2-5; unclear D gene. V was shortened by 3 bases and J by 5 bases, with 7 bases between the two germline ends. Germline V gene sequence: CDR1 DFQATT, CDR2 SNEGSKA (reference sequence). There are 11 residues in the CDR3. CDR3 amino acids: CSARTGETQYF. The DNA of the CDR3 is TGCAGTGCTAGGACGGGTGAGACCCAGTACTTC.

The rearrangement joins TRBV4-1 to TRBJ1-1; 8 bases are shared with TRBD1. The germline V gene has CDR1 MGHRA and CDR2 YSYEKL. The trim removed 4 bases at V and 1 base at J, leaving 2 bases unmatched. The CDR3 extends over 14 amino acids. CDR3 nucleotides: TGCGCCAGCAGCCGGGGGACAGGGAACACTGAAGCTTTCTTT. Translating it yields CASSRGTGNTEAFF.

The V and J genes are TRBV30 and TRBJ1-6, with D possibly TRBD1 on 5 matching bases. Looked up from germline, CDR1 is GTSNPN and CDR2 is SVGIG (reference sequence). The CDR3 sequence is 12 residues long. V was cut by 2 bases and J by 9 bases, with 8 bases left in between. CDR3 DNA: TGTGCCTGGAGTTTAAGGGGTTCACCCCTCCACTTT. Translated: CAWSLRGSPLHF.

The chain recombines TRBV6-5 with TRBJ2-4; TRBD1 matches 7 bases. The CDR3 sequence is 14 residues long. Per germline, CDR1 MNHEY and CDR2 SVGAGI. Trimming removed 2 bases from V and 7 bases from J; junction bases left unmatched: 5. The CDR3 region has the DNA TGTGCCAGCAGTTACCGGGACAGTGGTAACATTCAGTACTTC. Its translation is CASSYRDSGNIQYF.

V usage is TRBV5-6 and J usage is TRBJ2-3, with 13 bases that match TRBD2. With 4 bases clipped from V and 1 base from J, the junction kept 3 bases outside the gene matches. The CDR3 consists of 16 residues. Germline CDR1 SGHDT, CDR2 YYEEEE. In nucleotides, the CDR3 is TGTGCCAGCAGCAAAGGACTAGCGGGGGGCACAGATACGCAGTATTTT. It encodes CASSKGLAGGTDTQYF. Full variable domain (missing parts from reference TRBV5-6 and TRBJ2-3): DAGVTQSPTHLIKTRGQQVTLRCSPKSGHDTVSWYQQALGQGPQFIFQYYEEEERQRGNFPDRFSGHQFPNYSSELNVNALLLGDSALYLCASSKGLAGGTDTQYFGPGTRLTVL.

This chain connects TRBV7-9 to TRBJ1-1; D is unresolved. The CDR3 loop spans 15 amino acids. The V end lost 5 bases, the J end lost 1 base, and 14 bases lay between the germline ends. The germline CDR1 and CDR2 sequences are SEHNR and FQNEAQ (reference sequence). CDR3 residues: CASSPRRTANTEAFF. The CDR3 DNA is TGTGCCAGCAGCCCCAGAAGGACGGCGAACACTGAAGCTTTCTTT.

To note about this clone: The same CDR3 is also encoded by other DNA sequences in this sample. Here the CDR3 DNA reads TGTGCCAGCAGCCCCCGGGGGCGCGGGGAGCTGTTTTTT. Translating it yields CASSPRGRGELFF. This rearrangement joins TRBV7-6 to TRBJ2-2; the D call may be TRBD1 or TRBD2 (6 bases each). Germline CDR1 is SGHVS and CDR2 is FNYEAQ. V lost 5 bases, J lost 7 bases, and 11 bases lay in between. This CDR3 comprises 13 residues.

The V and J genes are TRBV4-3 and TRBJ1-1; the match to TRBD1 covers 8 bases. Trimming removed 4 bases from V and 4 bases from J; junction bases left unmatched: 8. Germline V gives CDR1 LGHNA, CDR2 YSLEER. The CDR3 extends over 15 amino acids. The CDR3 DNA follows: TGCGCCAGCAGCCGGGGACAGGTTCTGCTCACTGAAGCTTTCTTT. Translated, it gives CASSRGQVLLTEAFF.

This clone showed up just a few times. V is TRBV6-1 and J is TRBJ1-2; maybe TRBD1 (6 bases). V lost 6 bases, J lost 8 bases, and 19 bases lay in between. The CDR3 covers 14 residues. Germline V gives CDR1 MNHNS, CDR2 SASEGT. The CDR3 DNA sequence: TGTGCCAGCAGGGGGGCCCCGGGACACCTGGGCTACACCTTC. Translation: CASRGAPGHLGYTF.

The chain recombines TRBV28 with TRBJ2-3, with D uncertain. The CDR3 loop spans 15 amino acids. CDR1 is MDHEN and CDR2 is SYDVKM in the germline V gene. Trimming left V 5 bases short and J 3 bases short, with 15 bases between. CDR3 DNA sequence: TGTGCCAGCAGTCAATTCCTCGAAGGGACAGATACGCAGTATTTT. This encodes CASSQFLEGTDTQYF.

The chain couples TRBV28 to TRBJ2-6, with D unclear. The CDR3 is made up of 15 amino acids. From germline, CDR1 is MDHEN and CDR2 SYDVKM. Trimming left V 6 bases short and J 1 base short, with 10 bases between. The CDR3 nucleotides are TGTGCCAGCAGCCTGCTGTCTTCTGGGGCCAACGTCCTGACTTTC. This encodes CASSLLSSGANVLTF.

The CDR3 loop is CASSSRTSAETQYF. Here the CDR3 DNA reads TGTGCCAGCAGCTCGCGGACTAGCGCGGAGACCCAGTACTTC. The chain combines TRBV7-6 with TRBJ2-5; 9 bases line up with TRBD2. The CDR3 is 14 residues long. The germline V gene has CDR1 SGHVS and CDR2 FNYEAQ. V shed 4 bases and J 5 bases; nucleotides not matched to a gene: 5.

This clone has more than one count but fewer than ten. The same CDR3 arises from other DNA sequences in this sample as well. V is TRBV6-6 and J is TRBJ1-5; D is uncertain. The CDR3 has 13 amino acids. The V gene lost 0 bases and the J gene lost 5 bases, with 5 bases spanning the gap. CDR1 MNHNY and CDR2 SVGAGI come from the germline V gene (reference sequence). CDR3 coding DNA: TGTGCCAGCAGTTACTCTGGGGATCAGCCCCAGCATTTT. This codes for CASSYSGDQPQHF.

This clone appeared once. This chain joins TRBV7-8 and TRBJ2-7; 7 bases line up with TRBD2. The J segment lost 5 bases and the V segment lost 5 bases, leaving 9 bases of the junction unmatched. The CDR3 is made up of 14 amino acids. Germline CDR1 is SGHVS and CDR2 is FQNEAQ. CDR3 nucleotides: TGTGCCAGCAGCCGGTTAGCGGGTGTGAACGAGCAGTACTTC. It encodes CASSRLAGVNEQYF.

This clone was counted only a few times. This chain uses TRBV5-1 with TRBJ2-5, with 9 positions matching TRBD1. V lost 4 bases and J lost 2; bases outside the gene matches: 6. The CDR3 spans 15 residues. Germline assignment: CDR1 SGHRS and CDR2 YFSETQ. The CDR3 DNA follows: TGCGCCAGCAGCGGGGGGACAGGGTTACAAGAGACCCAGTACTTC. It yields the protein CASSGGTGLQETQYF.

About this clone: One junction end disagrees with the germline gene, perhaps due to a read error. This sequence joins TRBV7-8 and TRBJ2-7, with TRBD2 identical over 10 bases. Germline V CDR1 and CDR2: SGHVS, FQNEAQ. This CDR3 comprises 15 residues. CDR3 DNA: TGTGCCAGCAGCCTAGCGGGAGCATTAACCTACGAGCAGTACTTC. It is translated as CASSLAGALTYEQYF. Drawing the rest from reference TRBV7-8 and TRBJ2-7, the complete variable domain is GAGVSQSPRYKVAKRGQDVALRCDPISGHVSLFWYQQALGQGPEFLTYFQNEAQLDKSGLPSDRFFAERPEGSVSTLKIQRTQQEDSAVYLCASSLAGALTYEQYFGPGTRLTVT.

In DNA, the CDR3 is TGTGCCTGGAAAGGGCCCAATCAGCCCCAGCATTTT. Translating gives CAWKGPNQPQHF. V is TRBV30 and J is TRBJ1-5, with D hard to call. The CDR3 is made up of 12 amino acids. Germline V lookup: CDR1 GTSNPN, CDR2 SVGIG (reference sequence). V gave up 4 bases and J gave up 3 bases, with 7 bases separating them.

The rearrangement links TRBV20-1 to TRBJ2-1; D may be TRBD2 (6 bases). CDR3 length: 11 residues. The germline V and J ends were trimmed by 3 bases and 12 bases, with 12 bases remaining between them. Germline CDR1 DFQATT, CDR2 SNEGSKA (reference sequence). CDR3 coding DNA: TGCAGTGCTAGCCCGCCGCGGGGGCAGTTCTTC. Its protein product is CSASPPRGQFF.

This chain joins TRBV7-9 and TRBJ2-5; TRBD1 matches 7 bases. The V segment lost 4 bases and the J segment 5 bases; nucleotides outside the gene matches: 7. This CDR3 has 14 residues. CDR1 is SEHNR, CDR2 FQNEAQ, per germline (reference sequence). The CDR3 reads CASSSGQLFETQYF. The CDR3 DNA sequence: TGTGCCAGCAGCTCGGGACAGTTATTTGAGACCCAGTACTTC.

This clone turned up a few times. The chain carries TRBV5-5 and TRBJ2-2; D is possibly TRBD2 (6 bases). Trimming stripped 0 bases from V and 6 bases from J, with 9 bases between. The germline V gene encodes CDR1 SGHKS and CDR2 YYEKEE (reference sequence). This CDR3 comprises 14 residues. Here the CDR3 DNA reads TGTGCCAGCAGCTTGGCAGGGAGGTCCGGGGAGCTGTTTTTT. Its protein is CASSLAGRSGELFF.

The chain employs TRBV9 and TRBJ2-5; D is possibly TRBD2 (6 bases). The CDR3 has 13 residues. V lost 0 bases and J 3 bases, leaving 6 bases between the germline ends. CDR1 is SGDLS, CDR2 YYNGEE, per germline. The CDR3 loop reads CASSVGGEETQYF. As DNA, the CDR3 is TGTGCCAGCAGCGTAGGCGGGGAAGAGACCCAGTACTTC.

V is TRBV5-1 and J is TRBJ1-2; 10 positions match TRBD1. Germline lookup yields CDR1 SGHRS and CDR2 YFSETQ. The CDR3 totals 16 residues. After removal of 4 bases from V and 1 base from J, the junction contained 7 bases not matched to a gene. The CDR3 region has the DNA TGCGCCAGCAGCCCCCGGGGGACAGGGGTTAACTATGGCTACACCTTC. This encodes CASSPRGTGVNYGYTF. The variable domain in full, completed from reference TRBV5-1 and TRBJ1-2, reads KAGVTQTPRYLIKTRGQQVTLSCSPISGHRSVSWYQQTPGQGLQFLFEYFSETQRNKGNFPGRFSGRQFSNSRSEMNVSTLELGDSALYLCASSPRGTGVNYGYTFGSGTRLTVV.

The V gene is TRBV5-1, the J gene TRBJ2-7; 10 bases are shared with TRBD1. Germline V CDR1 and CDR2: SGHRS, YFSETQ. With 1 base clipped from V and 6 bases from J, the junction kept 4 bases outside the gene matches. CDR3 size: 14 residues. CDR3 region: CASSLSRTGGEQYF. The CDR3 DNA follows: TGCGCCAGCAGCTTGTCAAGGACAGGGGGCGAGCAGTACTTC.